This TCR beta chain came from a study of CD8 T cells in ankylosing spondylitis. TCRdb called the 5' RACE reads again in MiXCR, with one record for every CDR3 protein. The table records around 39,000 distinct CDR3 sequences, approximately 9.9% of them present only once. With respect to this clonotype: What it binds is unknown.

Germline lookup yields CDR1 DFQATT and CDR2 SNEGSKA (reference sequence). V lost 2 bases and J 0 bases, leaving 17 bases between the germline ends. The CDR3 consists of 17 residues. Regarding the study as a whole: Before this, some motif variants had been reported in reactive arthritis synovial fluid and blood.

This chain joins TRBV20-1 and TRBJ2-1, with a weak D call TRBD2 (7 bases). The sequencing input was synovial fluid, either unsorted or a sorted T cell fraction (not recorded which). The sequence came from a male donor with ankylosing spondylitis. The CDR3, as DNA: TGCAGTGCTAGACCCAGCGGGAAACAGGGCTCCTACAATGAGCAGTTCTTC. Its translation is CSARPSGKQGSYNEQFF.